This T cell receptor beta chain was sequenced in a study of shared clonotypes between healthy human individuals (dated by TCRdb to the early 2020s). Regarding the study in general: Three men and a couple of women, aged 18 to 49 years, made up the cohort. To increase sequencing depth and limit assay-specific biases, different laboratories used diverse techniques to prepare libraries and sequence TCR repertoires. Each donor's leukapheresis produced roughly between about 0.85 and 10 billion PBMCs. The study deeply sequenced blood TCR repertoires of several healthy adults to estimate repertoire size and the extent of clonotype sharing between individuals. For each donor, three plates each were used for CD4 naive and CD4 memory, two plates were used for CD8 naive, and one plate was used for CD8 memory. Overall study outcomes, separate from this receptor: Compared with non-shared clonotypes, the clonotypes found in all four sorted-subset donors had higher generation probabilities. Larger estimated clonotype richness was generally found for naive subsets than for memory subsets. Across four donors, approximately 4.9% of naive CD4, roughly 3.5% of naive CD8, 2% to 2.5% of memory CD4, and roughly 0.41% of memory CD8 clonotypes were shared. The genetic and exposure-history diversity represented was limited by the small number of donors. Sampling was restricted to blood, and TCR repertoires in tissues likely differ from the TCR repertoires found in blood. Even with the large sequencing depth, rarefaction of the sorted-subset datasets indicated that sequencing was incomplete. Pairwise subsampling led to the expectation that sequencing depth would affect the degree of clonotype sharing among donors.

The donors were healthy, HIV-negative adults who had no recently reported acute infections or vaccinations. Only Caucasian adults living in Nashville, Tennessee, USA were represented among the donors. CD4+ T cells were enriched through magnetic negative selection, after which naive cells were positively selected on CD45RA and the remaining negative fraction served as the memory subset. Blood was collected by leukapheresis, and PBMCs were isolated by Ficoll-Histopaque density gradient centrifugation and then cryopreserved in liquid nitrogen vapor phase. Purity and quantity of every magnetically sorted T cell population were checked by analytical flow cytometry. Genomic DNA was isolated from every sorted fraction and measured by UV absorbance on a Nanodrop 2000c. Using the deep immunoSEQ assay, TCR CDR3 regions were amplified from genomic DNA by multiplex PCR. Genomic DNA extracted from each cell subset was distributed evenly over all wells of several immunoSEQ 96-well plates, and each plate served as one replicate. Each replicate PCR for sorted subsets received around 200 ng genomic DNA, equal to tens of thousands of T cell genomes. Purified libraries were measured with a Qubit 3.0 fluorometer, size-checked on a Bioanalyzer 2100, and measured again with the KAPA Library Quantification kit. A separate single-read 150-cycle Illumina NextSeq 550 flow cell was used to sequence each immunoSEQ 96-well plate. The authors' pipeline ran thus. Because the immunoSEQ output held only junctional sequences and lacked quality scores, the filtering could not match the filtering applied to full-length reads. To assign V/J genes and CDR3, sequences were annotated against IMGT germline references using PyIR, a Python wrapper for IgBLAST v1.9. Reads were removed for weak V/J assignments (E-value above 1e-6), missing CDR3, stop codons, out-of-frame junctions, or ambiguous translated residues. A V3J clonotype was defined by an identical inferred V gene, J gene, and CDR3 amino acid sequence. To compute the percentage overlap between repertoires, the number of shared unique clonotypes was divided by the size of the smaller repertoire. Three approaches were used to assess repertoire richness: RTK rarefaction, the Chao1 estimator, and Recon v2.1 estimates of unobserved clonotypes. For all TCRbeta clonotypes obtained by the gDNA method from a few donors, generation probabilities were computed with OLGA. This immuneACCESS table, as held by TCRdb, lists in-frame sequences with V and J called but not all clones. Of the missing ones, under half trace to an unresolved V gene in checked studies; the others have no known cause. D and trimming come from the DNA, and the V and J calls and clone size come from that table. The sample includes millions of clones, with 93% observed a single time. Of the sample, 0.39% falls within the top ten clones.

Germline trimming: 4 bases from V, 5 bases from J; junction bases outside gene matches: 9. From cysteine to phenylalanine, the CDR3 is 15 amino acids long. Kept here is only the CDR3 DNA, which spans 45 bases and is read in frame from base 1. Taken from the germline V gene, the CDR1 and CDR2 loops are MDHEN and SYDVKM. Comments on this clone: There is no known antigen for this receptor. There are no base qualities to consult, and no much larger clone falls within one base.

Sequencing input: naive CD4+ T cells from PBMCs. The cell subset or site label corresponds to: CD45RA+ positively selected. The chain was built from TRBV28 and TRBJ2-7; the central 9 bases match TRBD1. The receptor was derived from a man aged 18-30 years in good health. Some clones in this sample may be carry-over from other donors' samples. The DNA sequence is given as TGTGCCAGCAGTTACTTGGACAGGGGTGCCCACGAGCAGTACTTC. It translates as CASSYLDRGAHEQYF.